The T cell receptor beta chain under discussion was sequenced for a study of blood T cell repertoires in COVID-19. Across the study: Acute and convalescent COVID-19 samples came from the United States, Italy and Spain. T cells, B-cell-depleted T cells, or PBMCs provided the cDNA or gDNA that served as material.

The germline CDR1 and CDR2 sequences are LNHDA and SQIVND (reference sequence). J gave up 5 bases and V 1 base, and 5 bases lay outside the gene matches. The length of the CDR3 is 15 residues. Under the authors' procedure: Estimation of nucleated cell counts was performed using reference gene primer amplification. Assay: immunoSEQ multiplex PCR; the TCRdb copy retains only in-frame clones and omits some. V and J calls and clone size follow that table, whereas D and trimming were derived from the DNA. The repertoire holds fewer than 100,000 clones, with roughly 87% as singletons. What was sequenced was peripheral blood. The clonotype originates from a man between 65 and 79 years old with acute or convalescent COVID-19. J is TRBJ2-5 and V is TRBV19, with 9 bases lining up with TRBD1. This chain's CDR3 is CASSIGTGDMETQYF. The DNA of the CDR3 is TGTGCCAGTAGTATAGGGACAGGGGATATGGAGACCCAGTACTTC.